This T cell receptor (beta chain) was documented in a study of a mutant IDH1 vaccine in newly diagnosed glioma. Background on the study: The earlier regimen, radiotherapy, temozolomide, or both, was most often both. Notes on the study in general: Top-clonotype changes in peripheral T cells seemed unrelated to pseudoprogression.

As for time point: week 11, during vaccination. Doses comprised 300 ug of mutant IDH1 20-mer peptide each, plus topical imiquimod. Comment on this clone: Its antigen is unidentified.

Germline values: CDR1 KGHSH, CDR2 LQKENI. Losses at the gene ends were 6 bases for V and 6 bases for J; bases not matched to a gene: 6. The CDR3 contains 15 residues. This table comes from immunoSEQ multiplex PCR, and its TCRdb copy is limited to in-frame clones, with some not included. The sample shows around 120,000 clones, about 82% of them seen only once. The source was PBMCs, collected from a glioma patient whose treatment included an IDH1 peptide vaccine. The V call is TRBV18, the J call TRBJ1-5, with 12 bases identical to TRBD1. This TCR was recovered from a man aged 40-49 years with glioma. CDR3 sequence reads: CASSPGTGGFQPQHF. CDR3 DNA sequence: TGTGCCAGCTCGCCCGGGACAGGGGGCTTTCAGCCCCAGCATTTT.